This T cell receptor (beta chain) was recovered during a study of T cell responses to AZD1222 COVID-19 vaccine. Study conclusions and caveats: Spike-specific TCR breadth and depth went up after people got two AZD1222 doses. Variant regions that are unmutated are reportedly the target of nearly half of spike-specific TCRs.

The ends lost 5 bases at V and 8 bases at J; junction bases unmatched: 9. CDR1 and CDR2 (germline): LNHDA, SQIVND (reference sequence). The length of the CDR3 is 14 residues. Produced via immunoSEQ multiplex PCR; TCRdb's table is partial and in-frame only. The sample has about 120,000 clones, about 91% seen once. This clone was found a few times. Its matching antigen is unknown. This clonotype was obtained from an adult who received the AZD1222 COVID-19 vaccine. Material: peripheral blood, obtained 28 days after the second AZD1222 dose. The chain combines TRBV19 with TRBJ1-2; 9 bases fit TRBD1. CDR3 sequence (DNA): TGTGCCAGTAGTTCATCGACAGGGGGTCTGGGCTACACCTTC. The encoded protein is CASSSSTGGLGYTF.